This T cell receptor beta chain was recorded in a study of siplizumab effects on memory and regulatory T cells. A note on this clone: The target antigen is unknown.

The CDR3 has 13 residues. Germline V gene data show CDR1 as SGHTA and CDR2 as FQGTGA. Trimming cost V 4 bases and J 5 bases; bases outside gene matches: 0. Study-level findings and limits: Siplizumab significantly brought down the alloreactive sequences that trace back to unstimulated CD4+ memory cells. The study found naive T cells seemingly more diverse than memory cells and seemingly major alloresponse contributors. In roughly 80-96% of proliferating CD4+ or CD8+ clones, a naive or memory phenotype could not be assigned.

Only in-frame clones appear in the TCRdb table, and some are missing; sequencing was by immunoSEQ multiplex PCR. The table lists approximately 94,000 clones, around 92% of them singletons. Sequencing was done on a sample of CD4+ T cells sorted from blood. This chain joins TRBV7-3 and TRBJ2-5; 11 bases match TRBD1. The TCR comes from a human donor in good health. The CDR3 coding sequence is TGTGCCAGCAGCTGGGACAGGGGGGAGACCCAGTACTTC. Translation: CASSWDRGETQYF.